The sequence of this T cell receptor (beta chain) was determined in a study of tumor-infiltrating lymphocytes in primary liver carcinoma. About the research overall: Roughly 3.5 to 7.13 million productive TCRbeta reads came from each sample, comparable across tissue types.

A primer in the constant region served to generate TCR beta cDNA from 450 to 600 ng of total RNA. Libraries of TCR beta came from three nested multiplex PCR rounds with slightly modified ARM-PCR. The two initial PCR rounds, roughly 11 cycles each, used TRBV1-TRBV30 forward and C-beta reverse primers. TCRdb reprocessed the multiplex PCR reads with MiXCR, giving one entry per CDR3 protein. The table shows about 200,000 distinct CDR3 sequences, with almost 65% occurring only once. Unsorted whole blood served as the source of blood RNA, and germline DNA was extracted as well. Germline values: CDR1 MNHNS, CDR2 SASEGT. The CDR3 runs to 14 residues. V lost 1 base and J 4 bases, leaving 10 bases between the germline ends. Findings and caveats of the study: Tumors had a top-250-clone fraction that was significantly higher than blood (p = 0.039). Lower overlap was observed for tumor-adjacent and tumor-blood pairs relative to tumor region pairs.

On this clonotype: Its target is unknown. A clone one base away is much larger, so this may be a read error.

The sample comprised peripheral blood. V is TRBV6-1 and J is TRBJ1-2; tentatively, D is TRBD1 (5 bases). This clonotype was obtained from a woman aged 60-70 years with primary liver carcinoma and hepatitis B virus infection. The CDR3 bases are TGTGCCAGCAGTGAAGTGCTTGGGGGCTATGGCTACACCTTC. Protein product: CASSEVLGGYGYTF.